What follows describes a single T cell receptor (beta chain). As yet, its antigen is unknown. The PCR made use of 60 Vbeta and 13 Jbeta primers. Measured with immunoSEQ multiplex PCR; TCRdb has only the in-frame clones, and not every one. The sample totals 68,000 or so clones. The data are from a study of cytomegalovirus exposure and HLA in healthy donors. The study's findings and limits: Immune exposure was documented only through CMV serostatus. It emerged from a later analysis that several of the most significant clusters appeared to be linked to common viral pathogens.

The germline CDR1 and CDR2 sequences are SGHDT and YYEEEE. Trimming took 4 bases from V and 4 from J, leaving 21 bases between them. CDR3 size: 17 residues. Sequenced: PBMCs. The J gene is TRBJ2-1, the V gene TRBV5-6; maybe TRBD1 (8 bases). The receptor's source is a boy younger than 18 in good health and CMV-seronegative. CDR3: CASSLTGGASRYNEQFF. The CDR3 DNA is TGTGCCAGCAGCCTTACAGGGGGGGCCAGTCGGTACAATGAGCAGTTCTTC. The full variable domain, rest sourced from reference TRBV5-6 and TRBJ2-1, is DAGVTQSPTHLIKTRGQQVTLRCSPKSGHDTVSWYQQALGQGPQFIFQYYEEEERQRGNFPDRFSGHQFPNYSSELNVNALLLGDSALYLCASSLTGGASRYNEQFFGPGTRLTVL.